The source of this TCR beta chain is a study of chemoradiotherapy in HPV16-positive cancers. Here immunoSEQ multiplex PCR was the method, and the copy in TCRdb shows in-frame clones only, minus some. The sample holds about 5,500 clones, just under 80% seen once. Study findings and constraints: Functional assays defining HPV-specific T cells used only a couple of HPV16-positive patients. In HPV16-positive patients, HPV-responsive T-cell expansion tracked better recurrence-free survival.

A word on this clone: Its antigen is not known.

The V gene's germline CDR1 is SGHNT and CDR2 YENEEA. CDR3 length equals 17 residues. Trimming cost V 5 bases and J 4 bases; bases outside gene matches: 14. The chain combines TRBV11-3 with TRBJ2-1, with 7 bases aligning to TRBD1. The sequence was obtained from a human donor with HPV-associated anogenital cancer. This material was collected from a patient who underwent chemoradiotherapy. The CDR3 DNA follows: TGTGCCAGCAGCCAATCGTACAGGGGAAACGGGTACAATGAGCAGTTCTTC. This sequence encodes CASSQSYRGNGYNEQFF.